These T cell receptor beta chains were read from a single sample in a study of lymphopenia after photon versus proton radiotherapy. Clones were read by immunoSEQ multiplex PCR, and TCRdb kept only the in-frame ones, dropping some. Of approximately 160,000 clones listed, about nine tenths are singletons. The sample here was peripheral blood, taken from a patient treated with photon-based radiotherapy. Source of these receptors: a middle-aged man with gastric cancer. The CDR3 runs from the conserved cysteine through the conserved F or W.

TRBJ1-2	TRBV9	15	CASSVEEQGNYGYTF
TRBJ1-2	TRBV25-1	15	CASSDTGATNYGYTF
TRBJ1-5	TRBV25-1	12	CASRGQNQPQHF
TRBJ1-2	TRBV4-2	15	CASSPEDRDGYGYTF
TRBJ2-7	TRBV10-2	17	CASSVSDGTTFSYEQYF
TRBJ2-5	TRBV5-1	15	CASRTRLAGEETQYF
TRBJ2-1	TRBV9	14	CASSVSDSYNEQFF
TRBJ2-1	TRBV5-1	11	CASSLVREQFF
TRBJ1-5	TRBV4-1	14	CASSRDTSYQPQHF
TRBJ2-3	TRBV19	14	CASGRWGLTDTQYF
TRBJ1-1	TRBV7-2	14	CASSEQGAGSEAFF
TRBJ2-3	TRBV13	15	CASSPLASSTDTQYF
TRBJ2-2	TRBV7-2	15	CASSLPSPGTGELFF
TRBJ2-7	TRBV7-2	16	CASSFEERGLSYEQYF
TRBJ1-1	TRBV7-7	13	CASSLTGNTEAFF
TRBJ2-2	TRBV7-2	15	CASSLGLAVGGELFF
TRBJ1-2	TRBV18	16	CASSPSLGDKDYGYTF
TRBJ2-5	TRBV29-1	12	CSVGQAQETQYF
TRBJ1-1	TRBV18	16	CASSPRGDRENTEAFF
TRBJ2-7	TRBV5-6	14	CASRGTSGRGEQYF
TRBJ2-3	TRBV6-5	16	CASSYSGGASTDTQYF
TRBJ2-2	TRBV4-2	16	CASSQTSGSAAGELFF
TRBJ1-2	TRBV7-6	16	CASSPGYRGLNYGYTF
TRBJ2-1	TRBV4-3	13	CASSQDVGREQFF
TRBJ2-3	TRBV11-2	14	CASSLVQGLDTQYF
TRBJ2-7	TRBV5-1	12	CAAYRTFYEQYF
TRBJ1-2	TRBV27	14	CASSLLRGPWGYTF
TRBJ2-3	TRBV7-8	17	CASSLAGGGYGTDTQYF
TRBJ1-2	TRBV12-5	15	CASGFEGQVVRGYTF
TRBJ2-1	TRBV27	17	CASSLSGTGSSYNEQFF
TRBJ2-4	TRBV6-5	14	CASRPAGAINIQYF
TRBJ2-7	TRBV11-2	14	CASSPGQHSYEQYF
TRBJ1-3	TRBV7-2	15	CASSFLSGGGNTIYF
TRBJ1-2	TRBV2	14	CASRRGVSSYGYTF
TRBJ1-5	TRBV6-1	14	CASSEGQSNQPQHF
TRBJ2-7	TRBV6-6	15	CASRSRDRGLDEQYF
TRBJ2-1	TRBV6-5	15	CASSWEAARDNEQFF
TRBJ1-3	TRBV30	16	CAWSVRGLLSGNTIYF
TRBJ1-4	TRBV4-1	15	CASSQPGTGGEKLFF
TRBJ2-5	TRBV30	15	CAWRERGRAKETQYF
TRBJ1-1	TRBV7-3	13	CASSSGSNTEAFF
TRBJ1-3	TRBV21-1	14	CASKDRGLENTIYF
TRBJ2-7	TRBV6-6	14	CASKVAASSYEQYF
TRBJ1-5	TRBV11-3	14	CATPGKDSNQPQHF
TRBJ2-7	TRBV5-5	14	CASSLQGDFYEQYF
TRBJ1-1	TRBV5-8	14	CASSSARTGGVAFF
TRBJ2-4	TRBV19	19	CASSIRAGGGDLAKNIQYF
TRBJ1-1	TRBV9	13	CASSAASSTEAFF
TRBJ2-5	TRBV7-2	16	CASSPIPGQGAKTQYF
TRBJ2-3	TRBV9	15	CASSVGGRGTDTQYF
TRBJ1-3	TRBV5-4	16	CASSSTGAGSGNTIYF
TRBJ1-1	TRBV6-5	13	CASSTRQGTEAFF
TRBJ2-2	TRBV7-3	15	CASSPAGPNTGELFF
TRBJ1-1	TRBV6-5	16	CASSSSLGQINTEAFF